The 9 T cell receptor beta chains below were found in one sample sequenced in a study of PD-L1 blockade in urothelial cancer. TCRdb's copy holds only in-frame clones and misses some; the assay was immunoSEQ multiplex PCR. This table holds 70,000 to 75,000 clones, roughly nine tenths found once. The sample here was PBMCs, taken around atezolizumab (anti-PD-L1) treatment. The receptors originated from a man between 60 and 75 years old with urothelial cancer.

This rearrangement joins TRBV5-6 to TRBJ2-7, with 7 bases lining up with TRBD2. There are 16 residues in the CDR3. Trimming at V came to 1 base and at J to 3 bases, leaving 10 bases not matched to a gene. CDR1 is SGHDT and CDR2 is YYEEEE in the germline V gene. The CDR3 spells CASSLTRGTQFYEQYF. For the CDR3, the DNA is TGTGCCAGCAGCTTGACGCGGGGGACTCAATTCTACGAGCAGTACTTC.

Only a few counts were recorded for this clone. This chain uses TRBV7-9 with TRBJ2-1; D unresolved. The CDR3 is 12 residues long. In germline, CDR1 is SEHNR, CDR2 FQNEAQ (reference sequence). Trimming removed 7 bases from V and 5 bases from J, with 9 bases in between. Here the CDR3 DNA reads TGTGCCAGCACCCCATCCAACAATGAGCAGTTCTTC. It is translated as CASTPSNNEQFF.

The chain couples TRBV6-6 to TRBJ1-4; possibly TRBD1 for D (6 bases). Per the germline V gene, CDR1 is MNHNY and CDR2 is SVGAGI (reference sequence). The ends were cut back, 5 bases at V and 8 bases at J, with 15 bases in the middle. The CDR3 runs 14 residues. The CDR3 nucleotides are TGTGCCAGCAGTATTACAGGGAAGGGAGAAAAACTGTTTTTT. Amino acids: CASSITGKGEKLFF.

The chain joins TRBV2 to TRBJ1-2; TRBD1 agrees at 9 bases. The CDR3 loop spans 13 amino acids. Germline V gene sequence: CDR1 SNHLY, CDR2 FYNNEI. Losses at the gene ends were 8 bases for V and 4 bases for J; bases not matched to a gene: 5. CDR3 DNA sequence: TGTGCCAGCGGAATGGACAGGGGCTATGGCTACACCTTC. Amino acid sequence: CASGMDRGYGYTF. Combining the CDR3 with reference TRBV2 and TRBJ1-2 gives the whole variable domain EPEVTQTPSHQVTQMGQEVILRCVPISNHLYFYWYRQILGQKVEFLVSFYNNEISEKSEIFDDQFSVERPDGSNFTLKIRSTKLEDSAMYFCASGMDRGYGYTFGSGTRLTVV.

V usage is TRBV11-2 and J usage is TRBJ2-1, with D possibly being TRBD2 (7 bases). V was shortened by 3 bases and J by 6 bases, with 27 bases between the two germline ends. The CDR3 spans 19 residues. Germline V gives CDR1 SGHAT, CDR2 FQNNGV. The DNA for the CDR3 is TGTGCCAGCAGCTTTCGCCTCAGTGGGGCGGGGGCCACCTCCAATGAGCAGTTCTTC. This encodes CASSFRLSGAGATSNEQFF.

The CDR3 coding sequence is TGTGCCAGCAGAGAGTATCAAGAGCAGTACTTC. This codes for CASREYQEQYF. The rearrangement uses TRBV27 and TRBJ2-7; D ambiguous. The CDR3 loop spans 11 amino acids. The V end was cut by 6 bases, the J end by 7 bases, with 10 bases between. The germline gives CDR1 MNHEY, CDR2 SMNVEV (reference sequence).

The gene calls are TRBV7-6 and TRBJ2-7; TRBD2 aligns across 7 bases. Germline values: CDR1 SGHVS, CDR2 FNYEAQ. This CDR3 contains 15 residues. The V gene end was trimmed by 5 bases and the J gene end by 2 bases; junction bases not matched to a gene: 9. CDR3 coding DNA: TGTGCCAGCAGCCCCCCGGGGGGTGCCACCTACGAGCAGTACTTC. As protein: CASSPPGGATYEQYF.

The chain recombines TRBV2 with TRBJ1-4, with TRBD1 identical over 8 bases. The germline CDR1 and CDR2 sequences are SNHLY and FYNNEI. This CDR3 comprises 14 residues. The ends lost 7 bases at V and 8 bases at J; junction bases unmatched: 9. Written as DNA, the CDR3 is TGTGCCAGCAATACGGACAGGGCCGACGAAAAACTGTTTTTT. Protein product: CASNTDRADEKLFF.

The chain recombines TRBV7-9 with TRBJ2-3; TRBD2 matches at 11 bases. Looked up from germline, CDR1 is SEHNR and CDR2 is FQNEAQ (reference sequence). The V gene end was trimmed by 5 bases and the J gene end by 9 bases; junction bases not matched to a gene: 4. The CDR3 length is 13 residues. The CDR3 spells CASSLSGRETQYF. The CDR3 DNA is TGTGCCAGCAGCCTTAGCGGGAGGGAGACGCAGTATTTT.